Sequencing of this T cell receptor (beta chain) was carried out in a study of T-cell reconstitution after alpha-beta-depleted transplantation in children. The V gene end was trimmed by 3 bases and the J gene end by 3 bases; junction bases not matched to a gene: 6. Germline values: CDR1 SGHVS, CDR2 FNYEAQ. The CDR3 is 15 residues long. A library of TCRbeta sequences, prepared with unique molecular identifiers, was generated. TCRdb re-called the PCR reads through MiXCR, storing one row per CDR3 protein. The repertoire holds about 830,000 distinct CDR3 sequences, roughly 15% seen once, with around 5% in the top ten.

The V gene is TRBV7-6, the J gene TRBJ2-7, with 9 bases identical to TRBD2. The sequence derives from a male patient younger than 18 who had a stem cell transplant for acute lymphoblastic leukemia, so the T cells may come from the graft donor. Here the sequenced sample was PBMCs, mostly from graft donor cells, taken 360 days after TCRalphabeta/CD19-depleted stem cell transplant. CDR3: CASSFGVRGGYEQYF. CDR3 bases: TGTGCCAGCAGCTTCGGAGTGCGGGGGGGCTACGAGCAGTACTTC.